A single sample gave rise to the 6 T cell receptor beta chains below, sequenced in a study of OX40 agonist ivuxolimab in advanced cancers. Only in-frame clones appear in the TCRdb table, and some are missing; sequencing was by immunoSEQ multiplex PCR. This table has tens of thousands of clones, roughly four fifths appearing once. Sequencing used CD4+ or CD8+ T cells sorted from blood, obtained in a trial of the OX40 agonist ivuxolimab. These receptors came from an adult with an advanced solid tumor such as melanoma, head and neck, liver or kidney cancer.

The rearrangement uses TRBV6-6 and TRBJ1-2, with a weak D call TRBD1 (5 bases). The CDR3 has 15 residues. The germline V gene encodes CDR1 MNHNY and CDR2 SVGAGI (reference sequence). The V gene lost 5 bases and the J gene lost 2 bases, with 15 bases spanning the gap. CDR3 sequence: CASSADMGTNYGYTF. The DNA of the CDR3 is TGTGCCAGCAGTGCGGACATGGGGACCAACTATGGCTACACCTTC.

The chain links TRBV19 to TRBJ1-5, with D possibly matching TRBD1 (5 bases). This CDR3 has 16 amino acids. V was trimmed by 5 bases and J by 4 bases, leaving 18 bases between them. Germline assignment: CDR1 LNHDA and CDR2 SQIVND (reference sequence). The CDR3 DNA is TGTGCCAGTAGTCCACCGGGGAGGGGTGAAAATCAGCCCCAGCATTTT. It specifies CASSPPGRGENQPQHF.

The chain couples TRBV5-1 to TRBJ2-7, with D unclear. This CDR3 is built from 14 residues. Trimming took off 1 base at V and 4 bases at J, with 12 bases between the two ends. In germline, CDR1 is SGHRS, CDR2 YFSETQ. The DNA of the CDR3 is TGCGCCAGCAGCTTGCAGGACCACACGTACGAGCAGTACTTC. As protein: CASSLQDHTYEQYF.

There are a few counts of this clone. This chain uses TRBV6-1 with TRBJ2-2; TRBD2 matches at 9 bases. Germline trimming cut 3 bases from V and 5 bases from J; bases unmatched to any gene: 10. The CDR3 contains 17 residues. The germline gives CDR1 MNHNS, CDR2 SASEGT. The CDR3 DNA sequence: TGTGCCAGCAGTGATTGGACTAGCGCCAGGGGGACCGGGGAGCTGTTTTTT. It codes for CASSDWTSARGTGELFF.

This clone showed up just once. The rearrangement links TRBV19 to TRBJ2-7; D may be TRBD2 (6 bases). Germline lookup yields CDR1 LNHDA and CDR2 SQIVND (reference sequence). The V end lost 4 bases, the J end lost 7 bases, and 14 bases lay between the germline ends. CDR3 size: 13 residues. CDR3 sequence (DNA): TGTGCCAGTAGTAAACCGGGAGCCACGGAGCAGTACTTC. Protein: CASSKPGATEQYF.

V and J are TRBV19 and TRBJ1-4, with 7 bases matching TRBD1. The CDR3 extends over 17 amino acids. Per germline, CDR1 LNHDA and CDR2 SQIVND (reference sequence). The V and J ends lost 6 bases and 4 bases, in that order; junction bases with no gene match: 14. CDR3 coding DNA: TGTGCCAGTAGCAATAACAGGGGCAGTCAAGATAATGAAAAACTGTTTTTT. Translated, it gives CASSNNRGSQDNEKLFF.